The 18 T cell receptor beta chains reported below all come from one sample, sequenced in a study of OX40 agonist ivuxolimab in advanced cancers. Using immunoSEQ multiplex PCR, the repertoire was profiled, and TCRdb retains in-frame clones only, with some absent. The table records some 57,000 clones, just under 90% of them present only once. Sequenced here: CD4+ or CD8+ T cells sorted from blood, sampled in a trial of the OX40 agonist ivuxolimab. The receptor set was obtained from an adult with an advanced solid tumor such as melanoma, head and neck, liver or kidney cancer.

The chain employs TRBV18 and TRBJ2-1; 12 positions agree with TRBD2. Germline V CDR1 and CDR2: KGHSH, LQKENI. The CDR3 extends over 19 amino acids. V lost 3 bases to trimming and J lost 5 bases; unmatched junction nucleotides: 14. Here the CDR3 reads CASSPIGTSGQRRNNEQFF. The DNA for the CDR3 is TGTGCCAGCTCACCCATCGGGACTAGCGGGCAGCGCCGTAACAATGAGCAGTTCTTC.

This CDR3 reads CASRGLAGSEEQYF. The CDR3 DNA reads as TGTGCCAGCAGGGGACTAGCGGGTTCTGAAGAGCAGTACTTC. The chain recombines TRBV28 with TRBJ2-7, with 12 bases identical to TRBD2. The CDR3 is 14 residues long. Germline loops: CDR1 MDHEN, CDR2 SYDVKM. Trimming took 6 bases from V and 7 from J; bases not matched to a gene: 7.

V and J are TRBV7-9 and TRBJ2-1, with a tentative D call TRBD2 (5 bases). CDR1 is SEHNR and CDR2 is FQNEAQ in the germline V gene (reference sequence). The CDR3 is made up of 15 amino acids. Trimming pared 1 base from V and 8 bases from J, leaving 15 bases between. In nucleotides, the CDR3 is TGTGCCAGCAGCTTAGTCGGACTGAATAAAGATGAGCAGTTCTTC. Amino acid sequence: CASSLVGLNKDEQFF.

The chain has TRBV7-9 and TRBJ2-5; perhaps D is TRBD1 or TRBD2 (7 bases each). CDR3 length equals 16 residues. Trimming removed 5 bases at V and 1 base at J, with 17 bases between. CDR1 is SEHNR, CDR2 FQNEAQ, per germline (reference sequence). CDR3 amino acids: CASSKRGLAAQETQYF. Here the CDR3 DNA reads TGTGCCAGCAGCAAAAGGGGGCTAGCGGCCCAAGAGACCCAGTACTTC.

The V gene is TRBV19, the J gene TRBJ2-3, with D possibly TRBD1 on 5 matching bases. Germline loops: CDR1 LNHDA, CDR2 SQIVND (reference sequence). The CDR3 runs 14 residues. Deletions cut 3 bases from V and 1 base from J, with 8 bases between. The CDR3 DNA reads as TGTGCCAGTAGTATGCAAGGGGGCACAGATACGCAGTATTTT. Protein: CASSMQGGTDTQYF.

This rearrangement joins TRBV6-1 to TRBJ2-7; 10 bases match TRBD2. V dropped 4 bases and J dropped 1; count of bases not matched to a gene: 4. The CDR3 is 15 amino acids. Looked up from germline, CDR1 is MNHNS and CDR2 is SASEGT. In nucleotides, the CDR3 is TGTGCCAGCAGTGGAGCGGGAGGGGGGTCCTACGAGCAGTACTTC. This codes for CASSGAGGGSYEQYF.

This clone was detected once. The chain recombines TRBV4-1 with TRBJ2-1; 11 bases map to TRBD2. The CDR3 length is 15 residues. CDR1 MGHRA and CDR2 YSYEKL come from the germline V gene. After removal of 1 base from V and 8 bases from J, the junction contained 4 bases not matched to a gene. In DNA, the CDR3 is TGCGCCAGCAGCCAAGGACTAGCGGGGTCCGATGAGCAGTTCTTC. Amino acid sequence: CASSQGLAGSDEQFF.

The chain employs TRBV7-3 and TRBJ2-2; no reliable D call. The CDR3 extends over 12 amino acids. Between the trimmed V and J ends, which lost 2 bases and 6 bases, there was a span of 4 bases. Germline CDR1 reads SGHTA; CDR2 reads FQGTGA. CDR3 region: CASSLYAGELFF. CDR3 coding DNA: TGTGCCAGCAGCTTATACGCCGGGGAGCTGTTTTTT. Combining the CDR3 with reference TRBV7-3 and TRBJ2-2 gives the whole variable domain GAGVSQTPSNKVTEKGKYVELRCDPISGHTALYWYRQSLGQGPEFLIYFQGTGAADDSGLPNDRFFAVRPEGSVSTLKIQRTERGDSAVYLCASSLYAGELFFGEGSRLTVL.

V is TRBV5-1 and J is TRBJ2-5, with 11 bases that match TRBD2. Germline V CDR1 and CDR2: SGHRS, YFSETQ. J gave up 1 base and V 4 bases, and 3 bases lay outside the gene matches. There are 15 residues in the CDR3. The CDR3 region is CASSPGTSGQETQYF. DNA for the CDR3: TGCGCCAGCAGCCCCGGGACTAGCGGCCAAGAGACCCAGTACTTC.

V gene TRBV9 combines with J gene TRBJ2-1, with D uncertain. The CDR3 loop spans 16 amino acids. V lost 1 base, J lost 0 bases, and 11 bases lay in between. Germline values: CDR1 SGDLS, CDR2 YYNGEE. The CDR3 is CASSVWLRFSYNEQFF. CDR3 nucleotides: TGTGCCAGCAGCGTATGGTTGCGGTTCTCCTACAATGAGCAGTTCTTC. The whole variable domain, remainder taken from reference TRBV9 and TRBJ2-1, is DSGVTQTPKHLITATGQRVTLRCSPRSGDLSVYWYQQSLDQGLQFLIQYYNGEERAKGNILERFSAQQFPDLHSELNLSSLELGDSALYFCASSVWLRFSYNEQFFGPGTRLTVL.

The chain employs TRBV19 and TRBJ2-3; 10 nucleotides match TRBD2. Germline V lookup: CDR1 LNHDA, CDR2 SQIVND (reference sequence). V was clipped by 4 bases and J by 2 bases; unmatched bases: 9. The CDR3 has 17 residues. DNA of the CDR3: TGTGCCAGTAGTACCCCGGGTCTAGCGGGAGCCACAGATACGCAGTATTTT. Translated: CASSTPGLAGATDTQYF. Based on the CDR3 plus reference TRBV19 and TRBJ2-3, the full variable domain is DGGITQSPKYLFRKEGQNVTLSCEQNLNHDAMYWYRQDPGQGLRLIYYSQIVNDFQKGDIAEGYSVSREKKESFPLTVTSAQKNPTAFYLCASSTPGLAGATDTQYFGPGTRLTVL.

The V gene is TRBV7-9, the J gene TRBJ2-2; no clear D. Germline V gene lookup returns CDR1 SEHNR and CDR2 FQNEAQ (reference sequence). V shed 8 bases and J shed 3 bases, with 13 bases lying between them. CDR3 length: 14 amino acids. The CDR3 is CASLLRWDTGELFF. CDR3 in DNA: TGTGCCAGCCTCTTACGCTGGGACACCGGGGAGCTGTTTTTT.

The chain joins TRBV6-5 to TRBJ2-7; D gene unclear. The CDR3 loop spans 14 amino acids. Germline V CDR1 and CDR2: MNHEY, SVGAGI. V was pared by 2 bases and J by 3 bases, with 11 bases between. CDR3 amino acids: CASSYLSGNYEQYF. Here the CDR3 DNA reads TGTGCCAGCAGTTACCTGTCGGGTAACTACGAGCAGTACTTC.

V usage is TRBV7-2 and J usage is TRBJ2-1; 10 bases align to TRBD2. Germline V lookup: CDR1 SGHTA, CDR2 FQGNSA. Trimming at V came to 5 bases and at J to 8 bases, leaving 9 bases not matched to a gene. The CDR3 loop spans 15 amino acids. The CDR3 DNA reads TGTGCCAGCAGCCCGCGGACTAGCGGTTCGTATGAGCAGTTCTTC. This gives the protein CASSPRTSGSYEQFF.

The chain has TRBV5-3 and TRBJ2-5, with a tentative D call TRBD1 (6 bases). TRBV5-3 falls under the ORF class, with uncertain function. The CDR3 runs 14 residues. Deletions cut 4 bases from V and 2 bases from J, with 12 bases between. This CDR3 is CARSAPDRQETQYF. CDR3 bases: TGTGCCAGAAGCGCACCGGACAGACAAGAGACCCAGTACTTC.

The chain carries TRBV7-2 and TRBJ2-1, with 7 positions matching TRBD1. After removal of 5 bases from V and 3 bases from J, the junction contained 4 bases not matched to a gene. Germline CDR1 SGHTA, CDR2 FQGNSA. This CDR3 contains 14 residues. The CDR3 bases are TGTGCCAGCAGCCCGCGACAGGGCTACAATGAGCAGTTCTTC. The encoded protein is CASSPRQGYNEQFF.

The chain combines TRBV13 with TRBJ1-3; D gene uncertain. The V and J ends lost 5 bases and 0 bases respectively, with 20 bases between them. The CDR3 covers 18 residues. Germline V gene lookup returns CDR1 PRHDT and CDR2 FYEKMQ (reference sequence). In DNA form, the CDR3 reads TGTGCCAGCAGCCCCGCCGGGTTCCAGCCTGACTCTGGAAACACCATATATTTT. This codes for CASSPAGFQPDSGNTIYF.

The genes are TRBV11-2 and TRBJ1-2; 9 nucleotides line up with TRBD1. V shed 7 bases, J shed 7 bases, and the junction held 13 bases outside the gene matches. The V gene's germline CDR1 is SGHAT and CDR2 FQNNGV. This CDR3 is 15 amino acids long. Here the CDR3 reads CASTRLSRDRVGYTF. In DNA, the CDR3 is TGTGCCAGCACCCGTCTCAGCCGGGACAGGGTTGGCTACACCTTC.